This T cell receptor beta chain came from a study of cytotoxic CD8 clonotypes in ibrutinib-treated CLL. Study conclusions and caveats: Patients with sustained remission and those progressing were sampled at differing times.

Germline CDR1 and CDR2: KGHSH and LQKENI. The CDR3 extends over 14 amino acids. The J segment lost 0 bases and the V segment lost 8 bases, leaving 3 bases of the junction unmatched. Turning to this clone: The antigen remains unidentified.

The repertoire was sequenced with immunoSEQ multiplex PCR; TCRdb's copy has only in-frame clones and lacks some. The table lists 25,000 to 30,000 clones, 55% to 75% of them singletons. This specimen consisted of PBMCs, obtained after 24 months of ibrutinib treatment. This clonotype was obtained from a human donor with chronic lymphocytic leukemia. V is TRBV18 and J is TRBJ2-2, with 7 bases aligning to TRBD1. In DNA form, the CDR3 reads TGTGCCAGCGTGGGACAGACGAACACCGGGGAGCTGTTTTTT. Amino acid sequence: CASVGQTNTGELFF.